The 21 T cell receptor beta chains below all came from one sample that was sequenced in a study of blood T cell repertoires in COVID-19. The method was immunoSEQ multiplex PCR; TCRdb's version includes in-frame clones alone and lacks a portion of them. The sample contains a few hundred thousand clones, around 85% of which appear only once. Material: peripheral blood. These receptors came from a woman in her forties or fifties with active or convalescent COVID-19.

The J gene is TRBJ1-4, the V gene TRBV7-2; unclear D gene. CDR1 SGHTA and CDR2 FQGNSA come from the germline V gene. The CDR3 length is 15 residues. Trimming removed 5 bases from V and 9 bases from J, with 19 bases in between. DNA for the CDR3: TGTGCCAGCAGCCTAAGCGGACGGGAGGAGAAAAAACTGTTTTTT. Protein: CASSLSGREEKKLFF.

V usage is TRBV5-1 and J usage is TRBJ2-1; 8 bases line up with TRBD1. Germline lookup yields CDR1 SGHRS and CDR2 YFSETQ. The CDR3 is 15 amino acids. V gave up 1 base and J gave up 8 bases; unmatched junction bases: 8. The CDR3 loop is CASSLRQGARDEQFF. The CDR3, as DNA: TGCGCCAGCAGCTTGCGTCAGGGGGCGCGGGATGAGCAGTTCTTC.

This chain uses TRBV4-1 with TRBJ2-7; a possible D gene is TRBD2 (5 bases). This CDR3 region has 13 residues. The V end was cut by 2 bases, the J end by 3 bases, with 8 bases between. Germline-derived CDR1 and CDR2 are MGHRA and YSYEKL. In DNA, the CDR3 is TGCGCCAGCAGCCAACTAGAGGGCTACGAGCAGTACTTC. Translated: CASSQLEGYEQYF.

V and J are TRBV18 and TRBJ1-3; unclear D gene. The CDR3 consists of 16 residues. Trimming shortened V by 0 bases and J by 0 bases, and 9 bases separated the two germline ends. Germline loops: CDR1 KGHSH, CDR2 LQKENI. CDR3 amino acids: CASSPPGRASGNTIYF. CDR3 bases: TGTGCCAGCTCACCACCGGGGAGGGCCTCTGGAAACACCATATATTTT.

CDR3 loop: CASSLVFAGAGNTIYF. The CDR3 region has the DNA TGTGCCAGCAGCTTAGTGTTTGCAGGGGCTGGAAACACCATATATTTT. This chain links TRBV11-2 with TRBJ1-3; D may be TRBD1 (6 bases). The CDR3 extends over 16 amino acids. V dropped 1 base and J dropped 2 bases, with 12 bases sitting between them. In germline, CDR1 is SGHAT, CDR2 FQNNGV. The complete variable domain, with remaining parts taken from reference TRBV11-2 and TRBJ1-3, reads EAGVAQSPRYKIIEKRQSVAFWCNPISGHATLYWYQQILGQGPKLLIQFQNNGVVDDSQLPKDRFSAERLKGVDSTLKIQPAKLEDSAVYLCASSLVFAGAGNTIYFGEGSWLTVV.

The V call is TRBV2, the J call TRBJ1-2, with 8 bases that match TRBD1. The length of the CDR3 is 13 residues. V gave up 2 bases and J gave up 8 bases; unmatched junction bases: 4. Germline V CDR1 and CDR2: SNHLY, FYNNEI. The CDR3 bases are TGTGCCAGCAGTGAACAGGGGGCTAAGGGCTACACCTTC. This codes for CASSEQGAKGYTF.

The rearrangement links TRBV7-9 to TRBJ1-1; TRBD1 matches 8 bases. The germline CDR1 and CDR2 sequences are SEHNR and FQNEAQ (reference sequence). V lost 1 base, J lost 11 bases, and 12 bases stayed unmatched. CDR3 length: 15 residues. In DNA, the CDR3 is TGTGCCAGCAGCTTAGAGGGCAGGGGGCTCGGGATGGCTTTCTTT. Translating it yields CASSLEGRGLGMAFF.

CDR3 DNA: TGTGCCAGCTCCCTCAGACAGGGATCGTCTGGGGCCAACGTCCTGACTTTC. As protein: CASSLRQGSSGANVLTF. The chain recombines TRBV18 with TRBJ2-6; 7 nucleotides match TRBD1. Losses at the gene ends were 6 bases for V and 1 base for J; bases not matched to a gene: 9. The CDR3 totals 17 residues. In germline, CDR1 is KGHSH, CDR2 LQKENI.

This clone was counted a single time. The V and J genes are TRBV4-2 and TRBJ1-1, with 7 bases fitting TRBD1. The germline V gene encodes CDR1 LGHNA and CDR2 YNFKEQ. There are 16 residues in the CDR3. The J segment lost 5 bases and the V segment lost 1 base, leaving 10 bases of the junction unmatched. CDR3 sequence (DNA): TGTGCCAGCAGCCAAGCTGAAAGGGGGCGGTGGACTGAAGCTTTCTTT. Encoded protein: CASSQAERGRWTEAFF.

This chain links TRBV2 with TRBJ1-4; no definite D call. Trimming pared 1 base from V and 5 bases from J, leaving 11 bases between. Germline values: CDR1 SNHLY, CDR2 FYNNEI. This CDR3 has 15 residues. The CDR3 DNA reads TGTGCCAGCAGTGAAGGGGCTCCCTTAAATGAAAAACTGTTTTTT. This gives the protein CASSEGAPLNEKLFF.

This chain uses TRBV7-3 with TRBJ2-1; the D gene is possibly TRBD2 (5 bases). Trimming shortened V by 0 bases and J by 2 bases, and 11 bases separated the two germline ends. From germline, CDR1 is SGHTA and CDR2 FQGTGA. This CDR3 is built from 16 residues. This CDR3 is CASSLTGLATYNEQFF. The DNA of the CDR3 is TGTGCCAGCAGCTTAACAGGACTTGCTACCTACAATGAGCAGTTCTTC.

The rearrangement links TRBV3-1 (or the pseudogene TRBV3-2) to TRBJ2-7; 10 positions match TRBD2. The CDR3 sequence is 15 residues long. V shed 1 base and J 5 bases; nucleotides not matched to a gene: 5. Germline CDR1 and CDR2: LGHDT and YNNKEL (reference sequence). The CDR3 sequence is CASSQVAGGPHEQYF. For the CDR3, the DNA is TGTGCCAGCAGCCAAGTAGCGGGAGGTCCCCACGAGCAGTACTTC.

The J gene is TRBJ2-1, the V gene TRBV9; 9 bases agree with TRBD2. The germline V gene has CDR1 SGDLS and CDR2 YYNGEE. V lost 0 bases and J lost 15; bases outside the gene matches: 10. This CDR3 is 14 amino acids long. The CDR3 sequence is CASSVDLREGFRFF. For the CDR3, the DNA is TGTGCCAGCAGCGTAGATTTGCGGGAGGGGTTCCGGTTCTTC.

This rearrangement joins TRBV28 to TRBJ1-2; the match to TRBD1 covers 10 bases. Germline V gene lookup returns CDR1 MDHEN and CDR2 SYDVKM. The CDR3 consists of 16 residues. Losses at the gene ends were 4 bases for V and 6 bases for J; bases not matched to a gene: 11. DNA of the CDR3: TGTGCCAGCAGTTCCCCCGGGACAGGGGAGTGGAATGGCTACACCTTC. This encodes CASSSPGTGEWNGYTF.

The CDR3 region is CASSRSASAWETQYF. CDR3 DNA: TGTGCCAGCAGCCGATCGGCTAGCGCCTGGGAGACCCAGTACTTC. The chain carries TRBV3-1 (or the pseudogene TRBV3-2) and TRBJ2-5; D might be TRBD2 (6 bases). Deletions cut 4 bases from V and 5 bases from J, with 17 bases between. The CDR3 extends over 15 amino acids. The germline CDR1 and CDR2 sequences are LGHDT and YNNKEL (reference sequence).

This rearrangement joins TRBV18 to TRBJ2-1, with 7 nucleotides matching TRBD2. Germline trimming cut 0 bases from V and 8 bases from J; bases unmatched to any gene: 19. Germline CDR1 is KGHSH and CDR2 is LQKENI. The CDR3 covers 19 residues. The CDR3 here is CASSPPGGAWGEGRYEQFF. CDR3 sequence (DNA): TGTGCCAGCTCACCACCAGGAGGAGCTTGGGGGGAGGGCCGATATGAGCAGTTCTTC.

This sequence joins TRBV5-1 and TRBJ1-2; weak D call: TRBD1 (6 bases). V was trimmed by 6 bases and J by 2 bases, leaving 11 bases between them. This CDR3 has 13 residues. CDR1 SGHRS and CDR2 YFSETQ come from the germline V gene. Here the CDR3 DNA reads TGCGCCAGCACCCCGACAGGAAACTATGGCTACACCTTC. Its translation: CASTPTGNYGYTF.

The rearrangement uses TRBV7-2 and TRBJ1-2, with 9 nucleotides matching TRBD1. The CDR3 has 14 amino acids. V trimming: 5 bases; J trimming: 8 bases; junction bases outside the gene matches: 9. CDR1 is SGHTA and CDR2 is FQGNSA in the germline V gene. CDR3 amino acids: CASSRTGAGRGYTF. As DNA, the CDR3 is TGTGCCAGCAGCCGGACAGGGGCCGGGAGAGGCTACACCTTC.

The chain couples TRBV19 to TRBJ1-1; D might be TRBD1 (5 bases). CDR1 and CDR2 (germline): LNHDA, SQIVND (reference sequence). V gave up 5 bases and J gave up 5 bases, with 12 bases separating them. The CDR3 consists of 13 residues. The DNA for the CDR3 is TGTGCCAGTAGTTGGTATGGGGGGACTGAAGCTTTCTTT. Translating it yields CASSWYGGTEAFF.

The V call is TRBV11-2, the J call TRBJ1-4, with D maybe TRBD1 (5 bases). V was trimmed by 5 bases and J by 7 bases, leaving 14 bases between them. There are 14 residues in the CDR3. Germline V gene data show CDR1 as SGHAT and CDR2 as FQNNGV. The CDR3 DNA sequence: TGTGCCAGCAGCCATAGGGGAATCGGTGAAAAACTGTTTTTT. It translates to CASSHRGIGEKLFF. The whole variable domain, filled in from reference TRBV11-2 and TRBJ1-4, reads EAGVAQSPRYKIIEKRQSVAFWCNPISGHATLYWYQQILGQGPKLLIQFQNNGVVDDSQLPKDRFSAERLKGVDSTLKIQPAKLEDSAVYLCASSHRGIGEKLFFGSGTQLSVL.

This chain uses TRBV12-3 or TRBV12-4 with TRBJ2-2; 7 bases are a match to TRBD2. This CDR3 contains 12 residues. The V segment lost 6 bases and the J segment 10 bases; nucleotides outside the gene matches: 5. CDR3 region: CASSQTSMELFF. The CDR3 coding sequence is TGTGCCAGCAGCCAGACTAGCATGGAGCTGTTTTTT.